This T cell receptor beta chain appears in the sequencing data of a study of T-cell memory formation after mild COVID-19. The study, taken as a whole, reports: Clones that contracted from day 15 to 85 had balanced CD4/CD8; later expanders were CD4+ biased. The main location of contracting CD4+ clones was CM and EM, and that of contracting CD8+ clones was EMRA.

TCRdb itself ran the 5' RACE reads through MiXCR, one entry per CDR3 protein. The profile shows roughly 250,000 distinct CDR3 sequences, 16% of them singletons. With regard to this clonotype: Its specificity is not known.

There are 14 residues in the CDR3. Germline CDR1 and CDR2: SNHLY and FYNNEI. The V end lost 0 bases, the J end lost 5 bases, and 10 bases lay between the germline ends. This rearrangement joins TRBV2 to TRBJ1-2; TRBD1 is a possible D gene (5 bases). The origin of this receptor is a man between 18 and 35 years old who had mild COVID-19 (a few samples of this study predate the infection). Cell type and time point are not known. The specimen was PBMCs or a T cell subset sorted from them (not recorded which). This CDR3 is CASSEAHGGYGYTF. CDR3 nucleotide sequence: TGTGCCAGCAGTGAAGCGCATGGGGGATATGGCTACACCTTC.